This T cell receptor (beta chain) was found in a study of blood T cell repertoires in COVID-19. V dropped 1 base and J dropped 8; count of bases not matched to a gene: 6. The V gene's germline CDR1 is SGHTA and CDR2 FQGNSA. The CDR3 has 15 amino acids. Here immunoSEQ multiplex PCR was the method, and the copy in TCRdb shows in-frame clones only, minus some. The sample consists of about 200,000 clones, more than 75% of them appearing once. The material sequenced was peripheral blood. This chain links TRBV7-2 with TRBJ2-1, with 9 bases identical to TRBD2. This receptor was identified in an elderly woman with acute or convalescent COVID-19. As DNA, the CDR3 is TGTGCCAGCAGCTTAGGGTTAGCGGGAGCCTATGAGCAGTTCTTC. This codes for CASSLGLAGAYEQFF.